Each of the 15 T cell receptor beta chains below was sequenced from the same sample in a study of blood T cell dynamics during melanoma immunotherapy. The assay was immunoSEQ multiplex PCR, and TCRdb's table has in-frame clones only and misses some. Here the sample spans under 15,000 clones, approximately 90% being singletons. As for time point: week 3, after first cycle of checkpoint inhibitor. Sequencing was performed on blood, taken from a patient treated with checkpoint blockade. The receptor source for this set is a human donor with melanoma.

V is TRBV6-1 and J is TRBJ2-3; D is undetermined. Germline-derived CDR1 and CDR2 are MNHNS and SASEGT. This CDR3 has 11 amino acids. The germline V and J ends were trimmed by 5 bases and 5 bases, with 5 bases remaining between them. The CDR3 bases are TGTGCCAGCAGTCCTCGAGATACGCAGTATTTT. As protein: CASSPRDTQYF.

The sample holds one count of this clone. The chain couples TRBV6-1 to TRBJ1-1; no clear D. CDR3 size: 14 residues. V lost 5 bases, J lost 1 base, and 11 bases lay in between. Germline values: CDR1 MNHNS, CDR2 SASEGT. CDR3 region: CASSRGRGNTEAFF. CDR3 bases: TGTGCCAGCAGTAGAGGACGGGGGAACACTGAAGCTTTCTTT.

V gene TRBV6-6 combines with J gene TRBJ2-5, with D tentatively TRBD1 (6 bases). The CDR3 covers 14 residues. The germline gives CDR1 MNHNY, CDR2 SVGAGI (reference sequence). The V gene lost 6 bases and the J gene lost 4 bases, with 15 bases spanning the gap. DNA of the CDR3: TGTGCCAGCAGCCCCGGACAGACGGTAGAGACCCAGTACTTC. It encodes CASSPGQTVETQYF.

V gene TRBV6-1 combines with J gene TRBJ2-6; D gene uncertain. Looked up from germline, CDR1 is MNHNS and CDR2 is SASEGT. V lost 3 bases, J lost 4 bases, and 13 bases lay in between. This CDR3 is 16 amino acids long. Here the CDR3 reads CASSDQPLPGANVLTF. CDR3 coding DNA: TGTGCCAGCAGTGACCAACCGCTCCCCGGGGCCAACGTCCTGACTTTC.

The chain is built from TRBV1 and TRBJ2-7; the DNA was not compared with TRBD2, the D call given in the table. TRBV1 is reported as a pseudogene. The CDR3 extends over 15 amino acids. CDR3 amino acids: CTSSQVRGEVYEQYF. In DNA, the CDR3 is TGCACCAGCAGCCAAGTACGGGGAGAGGTTTACGAGCAGTACTTC.

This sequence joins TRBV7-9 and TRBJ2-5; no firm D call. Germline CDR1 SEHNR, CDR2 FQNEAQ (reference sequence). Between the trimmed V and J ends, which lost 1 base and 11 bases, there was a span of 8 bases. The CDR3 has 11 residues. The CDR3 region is CASSLGLSQYF. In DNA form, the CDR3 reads TGTGCCAGCAGCTTAGGTCTCAGTCAGTACTTC.

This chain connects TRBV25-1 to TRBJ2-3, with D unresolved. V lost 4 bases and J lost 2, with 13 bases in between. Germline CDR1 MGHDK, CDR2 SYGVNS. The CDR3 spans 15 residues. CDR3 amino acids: CASSVSLFNTDTQYF. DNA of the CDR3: TGTGCCAGCAGTGTATCGCTTTTCAACACAGATACGCAGTATTTT.

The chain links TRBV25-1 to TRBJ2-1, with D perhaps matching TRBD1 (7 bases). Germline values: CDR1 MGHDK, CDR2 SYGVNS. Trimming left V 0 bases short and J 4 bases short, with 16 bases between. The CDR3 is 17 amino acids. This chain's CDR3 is CASSEYGARGVYNEQFF. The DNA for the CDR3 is TGTGCCAGCAGTGAATATGGGGCCAGGGGGGTTTACAATGAGCAGTTCTTC.

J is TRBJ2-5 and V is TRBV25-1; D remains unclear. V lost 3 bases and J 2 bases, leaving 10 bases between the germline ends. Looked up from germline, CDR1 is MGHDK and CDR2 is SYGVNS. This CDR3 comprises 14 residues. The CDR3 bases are TGTGCCAGCAGTGACCTATCGCGGCAAGAGACCCAGTACTTC. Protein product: CASSDLSRQETQYF.

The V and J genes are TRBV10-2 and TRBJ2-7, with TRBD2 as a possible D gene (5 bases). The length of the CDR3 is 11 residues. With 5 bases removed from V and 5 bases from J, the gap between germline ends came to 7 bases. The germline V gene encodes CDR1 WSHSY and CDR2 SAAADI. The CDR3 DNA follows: TGCGCCAGCAGTTGGGGAGACGAGCAGTACTTC. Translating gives CASSWGDEQYF.

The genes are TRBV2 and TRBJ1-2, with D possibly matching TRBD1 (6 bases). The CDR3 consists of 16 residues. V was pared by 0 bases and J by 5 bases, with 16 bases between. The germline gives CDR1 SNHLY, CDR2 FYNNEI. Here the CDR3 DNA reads TGTGCCAGCAGTGAAGCGCTTGCAGGGGTGGGGTATGGCTACACCTTC. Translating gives CASSEALAGVGYGYTF.

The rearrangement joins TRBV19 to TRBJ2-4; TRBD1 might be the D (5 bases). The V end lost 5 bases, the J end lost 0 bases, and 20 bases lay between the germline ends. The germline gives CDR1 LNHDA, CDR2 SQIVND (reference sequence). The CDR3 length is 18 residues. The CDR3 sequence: CASSPLWGLPLAKNIQYF. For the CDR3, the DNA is TGTGCCAGTAGTCCCCTATGGGGCCTACCTCTAGCCAAAAACATTCAGTACTTC.

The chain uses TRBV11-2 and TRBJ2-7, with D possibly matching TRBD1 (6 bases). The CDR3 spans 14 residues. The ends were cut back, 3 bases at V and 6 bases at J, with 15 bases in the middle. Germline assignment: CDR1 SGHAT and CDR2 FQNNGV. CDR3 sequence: CASSFPGVSGEQYF. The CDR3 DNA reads TGTGCCAGCAGCTTCCCAGGGGTGAGCGGCGAGCAGTACTTC.

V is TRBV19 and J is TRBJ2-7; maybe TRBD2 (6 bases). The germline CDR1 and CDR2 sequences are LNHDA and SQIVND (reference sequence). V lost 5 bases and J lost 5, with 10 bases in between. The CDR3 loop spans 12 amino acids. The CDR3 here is CASSQGGHEQYF. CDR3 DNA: TGTGCCAGTAGTCAAGGAGGGCACGAGCAGTACTTC.

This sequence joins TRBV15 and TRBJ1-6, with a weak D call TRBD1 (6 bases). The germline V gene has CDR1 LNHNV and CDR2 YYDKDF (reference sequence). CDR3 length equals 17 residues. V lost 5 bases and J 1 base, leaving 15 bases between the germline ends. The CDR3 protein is CATSEVAGASYNSPLHF. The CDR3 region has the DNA TGTGCCACCAGCGAGGTGGCAGGGGCATCCTATAATTCACCCCTCCACTTT.